This record covers a single T cell receptor beta chain. This sample was taken from a study of T cell responses to AZD1222 COVID-19 vaccine. The V gene's germline CDR1 is MDHEN and CDR2 SYDVKM. The J segment lost 3 bases and the V segment lost 2 bases, leaving 3 bases of the junction unmatched. The CDR3 length is 15 residues. Profiled with immunoSEQ multiplex PCR; TCRdb holds only in-frame clones, not every one. Of about 140,000 clones in the sample, approximately 90% were seen once. This chain joins TRBV28 and TRBJ1-5; 8 nucleotides match TRBD1. This TCR was sampled from an adult who received the AZD1222 COVID-19 vaccine. The material was peripheral blood, obtained 28 days after the second AZD1222 dose. CDR3 nucleotide sequence: TGTGCCAGCAGTTTACCAGGGGGCATCAATCAGCCCCAGCATTTT. It yields the protein CASSLPGGINQPQHF.